The 24 T cell receptor beta chains below were found in one sample sequenced in a study of shared clonotypes between healthy human individuals. Only in-frame clones appear in the TCRdb table, and some are missing; sequencing was by immunoSEQ multiplex PCR. The table lists millions of clones, more than 80% of them singletons, with 0.35% to 0.5% in the top ten. The material sequenced was naive CD4+ T cells from PBMCs. As for subset: CD45RA+ positively selected. The receptors shown here come from a man younger than 35 in good health. Some clones in this sample may be carry-over from other donors' samples.

For this clone: Additional DNA sequences in this sample encode the identical CDR3. The gene calls are TRBV18 and TRBJ2-2; D unresolved. In germline, CDR1 is KGHSH, CDR2 LQKENI. V dropped 1 base and J dropped 0 bases, with 6 bases sitting between them. CDR3 length: 15 amino acids. DNA of the CDR3: TGTGCCAGCTCACCACGGCAGGCGAACACCGGGGAGCTGTTTTTT. Translating it yields CASSPRQANTGELFF.

A single count supports this clone. The chain uses TRBV28 and TRBJ2-3; no firm D call. Per the germline V gene, CDR1 is MDHEN and CDR2 is SYDVKM. Trimming removed 4 bases at V and 10 bases at J, with 9 bases between. The CDR3 loop spans 11 amino acids. CDR3 DNA sequence: TGTGCCAGCAGTTCCCCATTTCCGCAGTATTTT. Its translation is CASSSPFPQYF.

This clone was picked up a small number of times. The rearrangement links TRBV2 to TRBJ1-1; no firm D call. The ends were cut back, 8 bases at V and 1 base at J, with 11 bases in the middle. Germline CDR1 and CDR2: SNHLY and FYNNEI. The length of the CDR3 is 13 residues. The CDR3 region has the DNA TGTGCCAGCGGGTCGGGCAGGAACACTGAAGCTTTCTTT. The encoded protein is CASGSGRNTEAFF.

The V gene is TRBV5-4, the J gene TRBJ2-7; D is unclear. Germline V gives CDR1 SGHNT, CDR2 YYREEE (reference sequence). The length of the CDR3 is 12 residues. Trimming pared 3 bases from V and 7 bases from J, leaving 11 bases between. The CDR3 sequence is CASSSPQREQYF. The DNA of the CDR3 is TGTGCCAGCAGCTCCCCACAGCGAGAGCAGTACTTC.

This chain uses TRBV28 with TRBJ2-2; 9 positions agree with TRBD2. Unmatched junction bases numbered 6, after V lost 8 bases and J lost 5 bases. The CDR3 extends over 14 amino acids. From germline, CDR1 is MDHEN and CDR2 SYDVKM. CDR3 in DNA: TGTGCCAGCCTGGGGCGGGAGGGAACCGGGGAGCTGTTTTTT. It translates to CASLGREGTGELFF.

The chain combines TRBV27 with TRBJ1-2; a possible D gene is TRBD1 (5 bases). The CDR3 sequence is 16 residues long. CDR1 MNHEY and CDR2 SMNVEV come from the germline V gene (reference sequence). V dropped 5 bases and J dropped 1 base, with 17 bases sitting between them. CDR3: CASSQERWGGNYGYTF. CDR3 bases: TGTGCCAGCAGTCAAGAACGGTGGGGGGGTAACTATGGCTACACCTTC.

Here the CDR3 reads CASSLAVSGETQYF. CDR3 coding DNA: TGTGCCAGCAGCTTGGCCGTTAGCGGGGAGACCCAGTACTTC. The chain links TRBV5-6 to TRBJ2-5; 7 bases are shared with TRBD2. J lost 5 bases, V lost 0 bases, and 4 bases had no gene match. CDR3 length: 14 residues. Germline V gives CDR1 SGHDT, CDR2 YYEEEE.

This clone occurred once. The rearrangement links TRBV7-9 to TRBJ1-6, with D perhaps TRBD1 (5 bases). CDR3 length equals 16 residues. In germline, CDR1 is SEHNR, CDR2 FQNEAQ (reference sequence). Trimming took off 2 bases at V and 6 bases at J, with 14 bases between the two ends. In DNA form, the CDR3 reads TGTGCCAGCAGCTTAAGGACTAGGGGATTTAATTCACCCCTCCACTTT. It encodes CASSLRTRGFNSPLHF.

This clone was seen more than once but under ten times. The chain employs TRBV4-1 and TRBJ2-6, with D perhaps assigned TRBD1 or TRBD2 (5 bases each). The CDR3 contains 15 residues. Germline V gene sequence: CDR1 MGHRA, CDR2 YSYEKL. Trimming shortened V by 3 bases and J by 5 bases, and 11 bases separated the two germline ends. The CDR3: CASSQGDQRANVLTF. CDR3 bases: TGCGCCAGCAGCCAGGGGGATCAACGGGCCAACGTCCTGACTTTC.

The chain carries TRBV11-3 and TRBJ1-1; no clear D gene. The germline gives CDR1 SGHNT, CDR2 YENEEA. The V and J ends lost 2 bases and 9 bases respectively, with 13 bases between them. The CDR3 sequence is 13 residues long. In DNA, the CDR3 is TGTGCCAGCAGCTTAAGACCTCTCGAGAAAGCTTTCTTT. This codes for CASSLRPLEKAFF.

The CDR3 DNA follows: TGCGCCAGCAGAACCGGGACAGGGGACACCATATATTTT. Protein: CASRTGTGDTIYF. V gene TRBV5-1 combines with J gene TRBJ1-3; 10 bases fit TRBD1. The CDR3 covers 13 residues. In germline, CDR1 is SGHRS, CDR2 YFSETQ. J gave up 8 bases and V 5 bases, and 4 bases lay outside the gene matches.

The chain has TRBV6-1 and TRBJ1-3; tentatively, D is TRBD1 (5 bases). Germline values: CDR1 MNHNS, CDR2 SASEGT. The CDR3 is 11 amino acids. V lost 7 bases and J 5 bases, leaving 6 bases between the germline ends. The CDR3 protein is CASKGRNTIYF. CDR3 DNA: TGTGCCAGCAAGGGGAGAAACACCATATATTTT.

The chain joins TRBV6-5 to TRBJ2-1; 10 positions match TRBD1. V lost 6 bases, J lost 8 bases, and 7 bases stayed unmatched. Germline V CDR1 and CDR2: MNHEY, SVGAGI. The CDR3 is made up of 14 amino acids. The CDR3 DNA sequence: TGTGCCAGCAGCCCGGGACAGGGGCGTCATGAGCAGTTCTTC. Amino acids: CASSPGQGRHEQFF.

The chain is built from TRBV4-3 and TRBJ2-3; 9 nucleotides agree with TRBD1. Germline V gene lookup returns CDR1 LGHNA and CDR2 YSLEER. The CDR3 has 15 amino acids. The ends lost 1 base at V and 1 base at J; junction bases unmatched: 0. CDR3 protein: CASSQGQGGTDTQYF. The CDR3 nucleotides are TGCGCCAGCAGCCAAGGACAGGGGGGCACAGATACGCAGTATTTT.

This clone was observed once. This chain links TRBV7-3 with TRBJ2-3, with D perhaps matching TRBD1 or TRBD2 (5 bases each). The ends were cut back, 5 bases at V and 1 base at J, with 7 bases in the middle. Germline V gives CDR1 SGHTA, CDR2 FQGTGA. CDR3 length: 13 amino acids. The DNA for the CDR3 is TGTGCCAGCAGCCCGGGACGCACAGATACGCAGTATTTT. Amino acids: CASSPGRTDTQYF.

The chain links TRBV5-4 to TRBJ2-2; tentative D call: TRBD2 (6 bases). Germline V gives CDR1 SGHNT, CDR2 YYREEE (reference sequence). The CDR3 covers 15 residues. V was clipped by 0 bases and J by 4 bases, with 10 bases between them. CDR3 sequence reads: CASSLGAGLTGELFF. CDR3 nucleotide sequence: TGTGCCAGCAGCTTGGGCGCGGGGCTCACCGGGGAGCTGTTTTTT.

J is TRBJ2-3 and V is TRBV5-1, with 8 bases fitting TRBD2. Germline assignment: CDR1 SGHRS and CDR2 YFSETQ. The CDR3 loop spans 15 amino acids. V lost 4 bases to trimming and J lost 0 bases; unmatched junction nucleotides: 4. The CDR3 loop reads CASSTGGTSTDTQYF. The DNA for the CDR3 is TGCGCCAGCAGCACGGGGGGGACTAGCACAGATACGCAGTATTTT. The whole variable domain, remainder taken from reference TRBV5-1 and TRBJ2-3, is KAGVTQTPRYLIKTRGQQVTLSCSPISGHRSVSWYQQTPGQGLQFLFEYFSETQRNKGNFPGRFSGRQFSNSRSEMNVSTLELGDSALYLCASSTGGTSTDTQYFGPGTRLTVL.

This clone was counted a single time. V is TRBV28 and J is TRBJ2-6; perhaps TRBD1 as D (5 bases). CDR1 and CDR2 from the germline V gene are MDHEN and SYDVKM. The CDR3 has 16 amino acids. V was trimmed by 8 bases and J by 1 base, leaving 15 bases between them. The CDR3 region has the DNA TGTGCCAGCCAGGGCCGGGTCGAATCTGGGGCCAACGTCCTGACTTTC. It codes for CASQGRVESGANVLTF.

This chain uses TRBV28 with TRBJ1-2, with unresolved D. Germline CDR1 and CDR2: MDHEN and SYDVKM. This CDR3 region has 12 residues. V lost 6 bases to trimming and J lost 7 bases, with 12 bases between them. For the CDR3, the DNA is TGTGCCAGCAGCCCCCTAGGCCTTGGCTACACCTTC. It codes for CASSPLGLGYTF.

V gene TRBV5-1 combines with J gene TRBJ2-1, with 9 bases aligning to TRBD2. Germline V CDR1 and CDR2: SGHRS, YFSETQ. The ends lost 4 bases at V and 9 bases at J; junction bases unmatched: 2. This CDR3 region has 12 residues. CDR3 coding DNA: TGCGCCAGCAGCAAACTAGCGGGTGAGCAGTTCTTC. Its translation is CASSKLAGEQFF.

V gene TRBV6-5 combines with J gene TRBJ1-1; unclear D gene. Germline V CDR1 and CDR2: MNHEY, SVGAGI. There are 14 residues in the CDR3. Between the trimmed V and J ends, which lost 0 bases and 2 bases, there was a span of 7 bases. The CDR3, as DNA: TGTGCCAGCAGTTACTCTTGGACCAACACTGAAGCTTTCTTT. Protein product: CASSYSWTNTEAFF.

The V gene is TRBV7-6, the J gene TRBJ2-1; 7 positions match TRBD2. This CDR3 contains 17 residues. Looked up from germline, CDR1 is SGHVS and CDR2 is FNYEAQ. With V trimmed by 4 bases and J by 9 bases, 18 bases remained unmatched. This CDR3 is CASSSPRLADNRGEQFF. CDR3 nucleotide sequence: TGTGCCAGCAGCTCCCCCCGGCTAGCGGACAACCGGGGTGAGCAGTTCTTC.

The genes are TRBV7-2 and TRBJ2-4; D is possibly TRBD2 (5 bases). Germline-derived CDR1 and CDR2 are SGHTA and FQGNSA. The V and J ends lost 5 bases and 8 bases respectively, with 10 bases between them. The CDR3 sequence is 12 residues long. The CDR3 protein is CASSPQADIQYF. CDR3 in DNA: TGTGCCAGCAGCCCTCAAGCGGACATTCAGTACTTC.

DNA for the CDR3: TGCGCCAGCACCCAGGGGACTAGCGGGAACTACGAGCAGTACTTC. Amino acid sequence: CASTQGTSGNYEQYF. The gene calls are TRBV5-1 and TRBJ2-7, with TRBD2 matching 13 bases. V lost 6 bases, J lost 3 bases, and 6 bases stayed unmatched. The CDR3 runs to 15 residues. Germline lookup yields CDR1 SGHRS and CDR2 YFSETQ.